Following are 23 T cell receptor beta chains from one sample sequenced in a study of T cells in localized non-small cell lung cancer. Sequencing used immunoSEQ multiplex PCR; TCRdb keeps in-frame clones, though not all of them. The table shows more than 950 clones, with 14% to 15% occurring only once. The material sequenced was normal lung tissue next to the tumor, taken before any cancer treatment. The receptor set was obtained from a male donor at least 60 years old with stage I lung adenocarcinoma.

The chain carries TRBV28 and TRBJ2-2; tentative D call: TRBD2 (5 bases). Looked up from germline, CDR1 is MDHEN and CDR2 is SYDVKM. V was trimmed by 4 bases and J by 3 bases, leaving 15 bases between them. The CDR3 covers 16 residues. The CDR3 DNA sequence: TGTGCCAGCAGTTCACCAGCGGCGAGGGACACCGGGGAGCTGTTTTTT. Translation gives CASSSPAARDTGELFF.

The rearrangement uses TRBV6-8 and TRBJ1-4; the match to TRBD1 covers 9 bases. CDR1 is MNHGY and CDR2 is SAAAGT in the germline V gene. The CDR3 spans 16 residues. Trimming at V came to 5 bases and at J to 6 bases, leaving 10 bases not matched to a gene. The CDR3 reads CASSQTRDRADEKLFF. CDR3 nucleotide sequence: TGTGCCAGCAGTCAAACCCGGGACAGGGCGGATGAAAAACTGTTTTTT.

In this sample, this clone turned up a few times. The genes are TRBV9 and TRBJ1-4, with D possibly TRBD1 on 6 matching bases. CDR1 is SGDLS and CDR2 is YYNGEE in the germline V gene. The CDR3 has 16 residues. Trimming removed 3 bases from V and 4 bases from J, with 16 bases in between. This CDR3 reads CASSAGTRESNEKLFF. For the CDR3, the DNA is TGTGCCAGCAGCGCCGGGACACGGGAAAGTAATGAAAAACTGTTTTTT.

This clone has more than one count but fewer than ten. The CDR3 loop reads CASSPSSGGEQYF. The CDR3 region has the DNA TGTGCCAGCAGTCCATCTAGCGGGGGGGAGCAGTACTTC. The chain combines TRBV6-8 with TRBJ2-7, with 11 bases that match TRBD2. This CDR3 is 13 amino acids long. The J segment lost 7 bases and the V segment lost 5 bases, leaving 4 bases of the junction unmatched. Per germline, CDR1 MNHGY and CDR2 SAAAGT.

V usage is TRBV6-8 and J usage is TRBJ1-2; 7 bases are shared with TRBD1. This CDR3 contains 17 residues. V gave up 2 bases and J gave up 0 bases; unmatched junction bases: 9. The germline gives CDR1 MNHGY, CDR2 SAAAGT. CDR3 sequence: CASSYMNDRASNYGYTF. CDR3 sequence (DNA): TGTGCCAGCAGTTACATGAACGACAGGGCATCTAACTATGGCTACACCTTC.

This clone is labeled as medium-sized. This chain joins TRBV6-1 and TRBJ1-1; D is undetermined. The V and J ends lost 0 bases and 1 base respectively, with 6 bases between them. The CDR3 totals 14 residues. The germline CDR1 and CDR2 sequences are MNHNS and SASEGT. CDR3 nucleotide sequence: TGTGCCAGCAGTGAAGCAAAAGGGAACACTGAAGCTTTCTTT. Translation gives CASSEAKGNTEAFF.

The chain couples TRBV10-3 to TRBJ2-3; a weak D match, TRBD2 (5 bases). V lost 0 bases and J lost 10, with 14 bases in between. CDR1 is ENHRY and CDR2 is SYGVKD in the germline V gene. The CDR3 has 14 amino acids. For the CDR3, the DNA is TGTGCCATCAGTGAGTCTCCGACTACCTTCCCGCAGTATTTT. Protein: CAISESPTTFPQYF.

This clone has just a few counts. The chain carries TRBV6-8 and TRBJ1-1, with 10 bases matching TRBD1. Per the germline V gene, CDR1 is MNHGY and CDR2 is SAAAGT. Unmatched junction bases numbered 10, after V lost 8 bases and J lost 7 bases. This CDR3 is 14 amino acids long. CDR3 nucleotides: TGTGCCAGCTCCATCAGGACAGGGGGGTTTGAAGCTTTCTTT. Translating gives CASSIRTGGFEAFF.

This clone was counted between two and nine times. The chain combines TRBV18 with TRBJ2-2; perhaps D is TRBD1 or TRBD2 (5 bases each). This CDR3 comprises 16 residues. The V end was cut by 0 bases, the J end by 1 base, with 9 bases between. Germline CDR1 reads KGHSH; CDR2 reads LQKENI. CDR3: CASSPPTGGNTGELFF. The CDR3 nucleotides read TGTGCCAGCTCACCACCGACTGGGGGGAACACCGGGGAGCTGTTTTTT.

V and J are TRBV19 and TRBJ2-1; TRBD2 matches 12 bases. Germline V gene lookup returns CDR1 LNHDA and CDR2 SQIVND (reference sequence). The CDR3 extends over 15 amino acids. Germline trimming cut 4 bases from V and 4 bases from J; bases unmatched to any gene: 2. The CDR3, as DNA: TGTGCCAGTAGTAGGACTAGCGGGGATTACAATGAGCAGTTCTTC. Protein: CASSRTSGDYNEQFF.

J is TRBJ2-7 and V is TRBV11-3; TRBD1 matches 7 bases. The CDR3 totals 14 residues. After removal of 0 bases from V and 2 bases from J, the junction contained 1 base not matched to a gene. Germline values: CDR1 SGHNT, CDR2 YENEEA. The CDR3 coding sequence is TGTGCCAGCAGCTTAGAGGGGACAGCCTACGAGCAGTACTTC. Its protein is CASSLEGTAYEQYF. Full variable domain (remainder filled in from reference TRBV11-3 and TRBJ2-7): EAGVVQSPRYKIIEKKQPVAFWCNPISGHNTLYWYLQNLGQGPELLIRYENEEAVDDSQLPKDRFSAERLKGVDSTLKIQPAELGDSAVYLCASSLEGTAYEQYFGPGTRLTVT.

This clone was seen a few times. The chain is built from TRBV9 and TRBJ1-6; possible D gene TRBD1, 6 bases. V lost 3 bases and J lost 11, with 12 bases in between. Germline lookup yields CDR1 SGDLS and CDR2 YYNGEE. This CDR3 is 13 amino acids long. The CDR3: CASSEGDIPPLHF. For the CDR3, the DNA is TGTGCCAGCAGCGAGGGGGATATACCACCCCTCCACTTT.

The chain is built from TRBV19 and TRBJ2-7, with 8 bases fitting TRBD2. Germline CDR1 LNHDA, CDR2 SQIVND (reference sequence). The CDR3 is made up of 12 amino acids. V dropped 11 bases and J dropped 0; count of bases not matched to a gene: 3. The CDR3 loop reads CASRGGSYEQYF. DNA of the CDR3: TGTGCCTCCCGGGGGGGCTCCTACGAGCAGTACTTC.

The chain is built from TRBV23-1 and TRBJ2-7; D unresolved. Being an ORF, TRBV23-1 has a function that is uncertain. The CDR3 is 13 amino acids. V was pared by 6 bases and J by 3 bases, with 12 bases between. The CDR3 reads CASSQDRGYEQYF. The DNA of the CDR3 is TGCGCCAGCAGCCAAGACCGAGGCTACGAGCAGTACTTC.

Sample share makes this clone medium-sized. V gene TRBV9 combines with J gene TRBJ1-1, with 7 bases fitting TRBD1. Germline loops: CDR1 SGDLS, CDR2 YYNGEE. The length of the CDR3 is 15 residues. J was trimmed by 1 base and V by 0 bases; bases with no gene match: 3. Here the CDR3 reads CASSVGTGSNTEAFF. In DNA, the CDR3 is TGTGCCAGCAGCGTAGGGACAGGATCGAACACTGAAGCTTTCTTT.

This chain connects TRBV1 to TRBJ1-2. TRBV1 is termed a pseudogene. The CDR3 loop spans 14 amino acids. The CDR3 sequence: CASSQSTELYGYTF. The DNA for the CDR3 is TGCGCCAGCAGCCAATCTACCGAACTCTATGGCTACACCTTC.

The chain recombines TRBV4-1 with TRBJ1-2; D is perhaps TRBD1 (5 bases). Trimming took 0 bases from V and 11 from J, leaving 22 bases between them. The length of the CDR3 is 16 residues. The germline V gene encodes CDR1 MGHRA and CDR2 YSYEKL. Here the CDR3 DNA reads TGCGCCAGCAGCCAAGATCGAATCAGGCGCCAGGGATGGTACACCTTC. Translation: CASSQDRIRRQGWYTF.

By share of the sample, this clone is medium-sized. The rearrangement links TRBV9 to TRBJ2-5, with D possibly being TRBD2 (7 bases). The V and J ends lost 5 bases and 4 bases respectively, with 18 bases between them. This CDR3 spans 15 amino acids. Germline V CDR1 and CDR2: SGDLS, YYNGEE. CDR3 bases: TGTGCCAGCAGTCCAGAGAGGGGGGGCGCAGAGACCCAGTACTTC. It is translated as CASSPERGGAETQYF. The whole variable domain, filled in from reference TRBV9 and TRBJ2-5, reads DSGVTQTPKHLITATGQRVTLRCSPRSGDLSVYWYQQSLDQGLQFLIQYYNGEERAKGNILERFSAQQFPDLHSELNLSSLELGDSALYFCASSPERGGAETQYFGPGTRLLVL.

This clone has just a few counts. The CDR3 loop reads CASSPWDRASNEQFF. DNA for the CDR3: TGTGCCAGCAGCCCATGGGACAGGGCTAGTAATGAGCAGTTCTTC. J is TRBJ2-1 and V is TRBV11-1; 9 nucleotides agree with TRBD1. Germline loops: CDR1 SGHAT, CDR2 FQDESV (reference sequence). V trimming: 5 bases; J trimming: 7 bases; junction bases outside the gene matches: 9. The CDR3 sequence is 15 residues long.

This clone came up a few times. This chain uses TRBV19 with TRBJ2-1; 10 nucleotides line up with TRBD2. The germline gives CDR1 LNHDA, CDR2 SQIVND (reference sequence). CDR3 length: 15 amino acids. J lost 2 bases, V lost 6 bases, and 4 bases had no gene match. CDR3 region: CASRITSGAYNEQFF. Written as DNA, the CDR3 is TGTGCCAGTAGGATAACTAGCGGGGCCTACAATGAGCAGTTCTTC.

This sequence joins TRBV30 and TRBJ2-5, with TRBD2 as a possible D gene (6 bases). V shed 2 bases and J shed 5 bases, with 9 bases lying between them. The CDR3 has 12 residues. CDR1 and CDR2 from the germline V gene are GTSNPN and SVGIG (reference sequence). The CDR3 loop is CAWSTLAETQYF. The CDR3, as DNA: TGTGCCTGGAGTACCCTAGCGGAGACCCAGTACTTC.

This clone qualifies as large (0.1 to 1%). CDR3 DNA sequence: TGTGCCAGCAGTTTAAGGGGCGGGGAGCTGTTTTTT. Residues: CASSLRGGELFF. This chain links TRBV28 with TRBJ2-2, with a possible D match to TRBD1 (5 bases). There are 12 residues in the CDR3. Deletions cut 2 bases from V and 7 bases from J, with 5 bases between. Per germline, CDR1 MDHEN and CDR2 SYDVKM.

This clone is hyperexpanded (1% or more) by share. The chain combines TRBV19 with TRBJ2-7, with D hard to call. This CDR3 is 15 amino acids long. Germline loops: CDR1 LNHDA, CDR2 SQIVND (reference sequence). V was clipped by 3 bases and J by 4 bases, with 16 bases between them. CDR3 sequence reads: CASSISTSQVYEQYF. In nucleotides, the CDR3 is TGTGCCAGTAGTATCTCTACCAGCCAAGTTTACGAGCAGTACTTC.